Each of the 28 T cell receptor beta chains below was sequenced from the same sample in a study of cytomegalovirus exposure and HLA in healthy donors. PCR primers comprised 60 Vbeta and 13 Jbeta primers. Profiling relied on immunoSEQ multiplex PCR, and the TCRdb table lists in-frame clones only, not all of them. The sample has approximately 150,000 clones; less than 90% are singletons. The sequenced sample consisted of PBMCs. The source is a man in his fifties in good health and CMV-seropositive.

The chain combines TRBV4-1 with TRBJ1-2; maybe TRBD1 (6 bases). Germline V gives CDR1 MGHRA, CDR2 YSYEKL. This CDR3 comprises 14 residues. The V gene lost 3 bases and the J gene lost 4 bases, with 12 bases spanning the gap. CDR3: CASSHYGQTYGYTF. The DNA for the CDR3 is TGCGCCAGCAGCCACTACGGACAGACCTATGGCTACACCTTC.

The V and J genes are TRBV7-9 and TRBJ1-4, with unresolved D. Germline CDR1 SEHNR, CDR2 FQNEAQ (reference sequence). V was shortened by 5 bases and J by 0 bases, with 10 bases between the two germline ends. The length of the CDR3 is 15 residues. CDR3 in DNA: TGTGCCAGCAGCCCCCCGGTTCCAACTAATGAAAAACTGTTTTTT. Amino acid sequence: CASSPPVPTNEKLFF. Variable domain in full (rest from reference TRBV7-9 and TRBJ1-4): DTGVSQNPRHKITKRGQNVTFRCDPISEHNRLYWYRQTLGQGPEFLTYFQNEAQLEKSRLLSDRFSAERPKGSFSTLEIQRTEQGDSAMYLCASSPPVPTNEKLFFGSGTQLSVL.

The chain is built from TRBV13 and TRBJ2-3; TRBD2 aligns across 9 bases. With V trimmed by 4 bases and J by 0 bases, 2 bases remained unmatched. The CDR3 consists of 15 residues. CDR1 is PRHDT, CDR2 FYEKMQ, per germline (reference sequence). The CDR3 spells CASSSGLASTDTQYF. DNA for the CDR3: TGTGCCAGCAGCTCGGGACTAGCCAGCACAGATACGCAGTATTTT. Complete variable domain (other parts from reference TRBV13 and TRBJ2-3): AAGVIQSPRHLIKEKRETATLKCYPIPRHDTVYWYQQGPGQDPQFLISFYEKMQSDKGSIPDRFSAQQFSDYHSELNMSSLELGDSALYFCASSSGLASTDTQYFGPGTRLTVL.

V usage is TRBV18 and J usage is TRBJ1-2; TRBD1 agrees at 10 bases. The CDR3 has 17 residues. Germline V CDR1 and CDR2: KGHSH, LQKENI. V shed 2 bases, J shed 0 bases, and the junction held 6 bases outside the gene matches. The CDR3 coding sequence is TGTGCCAGCTCACCAGCGACAGGGGGCGGTTCTAACTATGGCTACACCTTC. Its translation: CASSPATGGGSNYGYTF.

The chain uses TRBV6-5 and TRBJ1-2, with TRBD1 identical over 8 bases. The germline V gene has CDR1 MNHEY and CDR2 SVGAGI. This CDR3 comprises 15 residues. Trimming cost V 5 bases and J 2 bases; bases outside gene matches: 7. The CDR3 protein is CASSQPRTGNYGYTF. CDR3 nucleotides: TGTGCCAGCAGTCAACCCCGGACAGGGAACTATGGCTACACCTTC.

The gene calls are TRBV6-5 and TRBJ2-7; D may be TRBD1 (6 bases). V lost 0 bases to trimming and J lost 3 bases, with 6 bases between them. Germline lookup yields CDR1 MNHEY and CDR2 SVGAGI. The CDR3 extends over 13 amino acids. The CDR3 region is CASSYSTGYEQYF. The CDR3 DNA is TGTGCCAGCAGTTACTCGACAGGCTACGAGCAGTACTTC.

The V gene is TRBV5-6, the J gene TRBJ2-5, with a weak D call TRBD2 (5 bases). In germline, CDR1 is SGHDT, CDR2 YYEEEE. The CDR3 contains 12 residues. Between the trimmed V and J ends, which lost 7 bases and 5 bases, there was a span of 12 bases. CDR3 amino acids: CASDRGPETQYF. The CDR3 DNA reads as TGTGCCAGCGACCGGGGTCCGGAGACCCAGTACTTC.

V is TRBV7-6 and J is TRBJ1-5; D is unresolved. Trimming removed 1 base at V and 4 bases at J, with 8 bases between. Germline CDR1 SGHVS, CDR2 FNYEAQ. This CDR3 spans 14 amino acids. The CDR3 spells CASSLGSPNQPQHF. The DNA for the CDR3 is TGTGCCAGCAGCTTAGGCAGTCCTAATCAGCCCCAGCATTTT.

The chain recombines TRBV7-6 with TRBJ1-2; TRBD1 might be the D (6 bases). The germline V gene has CDR1 SGHVS and CDR2 FNYEAQ. Trimming cost V 5 bases and J 5 bases, with 12 bases left between them. This CDR3 region has 13 residues. CDR3 loop: CASSPEQGYGYTF. The DNA of the CDR3 is TGTGCCAGCAGCCCAGAACAGGGTTATGGCTACACCTTC. The variable domain in full, completed from reference TRBV7-6 and TRBJ1-2, reads GAGVSQSPRYKVTKRGQDVALRCDPISGHVSLYWYRQALGQGPEFLTYFNYEAQQDKSGLPNDRFSAERPEGSISTLTIQRTEQRDSAMYRCASSPEQGYGYTFGSGTRLTVV.

The genes are TRBV28 and TRBJ1-5; TRBD1 matches 8 bases. CDR3 size: 15 residues. The V and J ends lost 4 bases and 5 bases, in that order; junction bases with no gene match: 7. CDR1 and CDR2 from the germline V gene are MDHEN and SYDVKM. Here the CDR3 reads CASSSRDRIDQPQHF. CDR3 nucleotide sequence: TGTGCCAGCAGTTCCCGGGACAGGATAGATCAGCCCCAGCATTTT.

Only a few counts were recorded for this clone. The gene calls are TRBV6-5 and TRBJ2-1; 12 nucleotides agree with TRBD2. After removal of 1 base from V and 7 bases from J, the junction contained 2 bases not matched to a gene. The CDR3 has 15 residues. Per the germline V gene, CDR1 is MNHEY and CDR2 is SVGAGI. CDR3 amino acids: CASSYFTSGGNEQFF. The CDR3 DNA reads as TGTGCCAGCAGTTACTTCACTAGCGGGGGGAATGAGCAGTTCTTC.

The chain joins TRBV7-3 to TRBJ2-1, with D unresolved. V was cut by 2 bases and J by 7 bases, with 9 bases left in between. Germline CDR1 is SGHTA and CDR2 is FQGTGA. CDR3 length: 13 amino acids. This chain's CDR3 is CASSLSPNNEQFF. The CDR3 coding sequence is TGTGCCAGCAGCTTATCCCCTAATAATGAGCAGTTCTTC.

This clone was found a few times. In nucleotides, the CDR3 is TGCAGTGCTAGTCTGGAGGATGGCTACACCTTC. Its protein is CSASLEDGYTF. The gene calls are TRBV20-1 and TRBJ1-2; D is unclear. V dropped 3 bases and J dropped 6 bases, with 8 bases sitting between them. The CDR3 has 11 residues. Germline values: CDR1 DFQATT, CDR2 SNEGSKA (reference sequence).

The genes are TRBV28 and TRBJ1-6; D gene ambiguous. V lost 2 bases to trimming and J lost 0 bases, with 11 bases between them. Per germline, CDR1 MDHEN and CDR2 SYDVKM. The CDR3 length is 17 residues. The CDR3 coding sequence is TGTGCCAGCAGTTTAACGGGTCACCTCTCCTATAATTCACCCCTCCACTTT. Translated: CASSLTGHLSYNSPLHF.

This clone showed up just once. V is TRBV27 and J is TRBJ2-7; D is possibly TRBD2 (6 bases). V was pared by 3 bases and J by 1 base, with 19 bases between. The CDR3 sequence is 17 residues long. Germline-derived CDR1 and CDR2 are MNHEY and SMNVEV (reference sequence). The CDR3 DNA is TGTGCCAGCAGTTTCCAAGGGCTTAGGGGAGGTTCCTACGAGCAGTACTTC. Protein sequence: CASSFQGLRGGSYEQYF.

This chain links TRBV6-1 with TRBJ1-2; 10 nucleotides match TRBD1. CDR1 and CDR2 from the germline V gene are MNHNS and SASEGT. With 4 bases clipped from V and 7 bases from J, the junction kept 12 bases outside the gene matches. The CDR3 has 16 amino acids. The CDR3 spells CASSAYSPGQGFGYTF. CDR3 nucleotide sequence: TGTGCCAGCAGTGCCTACTCCCCGGGACAGGGGTTTGGCTACACCTTC.

This chain connects TRBV9 to TRBJ2-1; TRBD1 might be the D (5 bases). The V gene's germline CDR1 is SGDLS and CDR2 YYNGEE. V lost 3 bases to trimming and J lost 9 bases, with 19 bases between them. This CDR3 region has 15 residues. The CDR3, as DNA: TGTGCCAGCAGCGACTGGGGCCAACCTTTCGGTGAGCAGTTCTTC. Residues: CASSDWGQPFGEQFF.

J is TRBJ2-1 and V is TRBV5-1, with TRBD2 identical over 12 bases. Germline V gene sequence: CDR1 SGHRS, CDR2 YFSETQ. V shed 0 bases, J shed 9 bases, and the junction held 7 bases outside the gene matches. CDR3 size: 16 residues. The CDR3 region is CASSLASGGARGEQFF. The CDR3 region has the DNA TGCGCCAGCAGCTTGGCTAGCGGGGGGGCGAGGGGTGAGCAGTTCTTC.

The V call is TRBV27, the J call TRBJ2-7; 9 bases agree with TRBD1. This CDR3 region has 13 residues. CDR1 MNHEY and CDR2 SMNVEV come from the germline V gene (reference sequence). With V trimmed by 2 bases and J by 8 bases, 4 bases remained unmatched. The CDR3 is CASSLRTGDQQYF. The DNA of the CDR3 is TGTGCCAGCAGTTTACGGACAGGGGACCAGCAGTACTTC.

V usage is TRBV5-4 and J usage is TRBJ2-7; TRBD2 is a possible D gene (5 bases). V lost 0 bases, J lost 0 bases, and 16 bases lay in between. The CDR3 has 17 residues. Germline lookup yields CDR1 SGHNT and CDR2 YYREEE (reference sequence). The CDR3 nucleotides are TGTGCCAGCAGCTTGGCCCCGGGGTTGGGTAGCTCCTACGAGCAGTACTTC. Translation: CASSLAPGLGSSYEQYF.

This clone showed up just once. The chain employs TRBV27 and TRBJ2-1, with TRBD2 matching over 15 bases. This CDR3 spans 17 amino acids. The V and J ends lost 10 bases and 7 bases, in that order; junction bases with no gene match: 14. Per germline, CDR1 MNHEY and CDR2 SMNVEV (reference sequence). The DNA for the CDR3 is TGTGCCACCTCCGGGACTAGCGGGGGGCGGGGGTTGAATGAGCAGTTCTTC. This sequence encodes CATSGTSGGRGLNEQFF.

V usage is TRBV7-9 and J usage is TRBJ2-7; 10 bases agree with TRBD1. Per germline, CDR1 SEHNR and CDR2 FQNEAQ (reference sequence). The CDR3 is made up of 15 amino acids. After removal of 4 bases from V and 6 bases from J, the junction contained 9 bases not matched to a gene. CDR3 loop: CASSSGGTGVSEQYF. The DNA for the CDR3 is TGTGCCAGCAGCTCAGGTGGGACAGGGGTCAGCGAGCAGTACTTC. Variable domain in full (rest from reference TRBV7-9 and TRBJ2-7): DTGVSQNPRHKITKRGQNVTFRCDPISEHNRLYWYRQTLGQGPEFLTYFQNEAQLEKSRLLSDRFSAERPKGSFSTLEIQRTEQGDSAMYLCASSSGGTGVSEQYFGPGTRLTVT.

For this clone: An end of the junction does not agree with germline; a read error may underlie this. The chain couples TRBV7-9 to TRBJ2-1; 9 bases map to TRBD2. The V gene's germline CDR1 is SEHNR and CDR2 FQNEAQ (reference sequence). CDR3 length equals 16 residues. The CDR3 sequence: CSSSLVGSGSWHEQFF. CDR3 sequence (DNA): TGTTCCAGCAGCTTAGTCGGTAGCGGGAGTTGGCATGAGCAGTTCTTC. Supplemented by reference TRBV7-9 and TRBJ2-1, the full variable domain reads DTGVSQNPRHKITKRGQNVTFRCDPISEHNRLYWYRQTLGQGPEFLTYFQNEAQLEKSRLLSDRFSAERPKGSFSTLEIQRTEQGDSAMYLCSSSLVGSGSWHEQFFGPGTRLTVL.

The chain is built from TRBV23-1 and TRBJ2-3; 7 bases align to TRBD2. TRBV23-1 is an open reading frame whose function is uncertain. Germline trimming cut 0 bases from V and 0 bases from J; bases unmatched to any gene: 18. The CDR3 length is 21 residues. CDR3 residues: CASSQSGRAGLKHSSTDTQYF. The CDR3 DNA reads as TGCGCCAGCAGTCAATCTGGGCGAGCGGGGTTAAAGCATTCTAGCACAGATACGCAGTATTTT.

The chain links TRBV5-1 to TRBJ2-1, with no clear D. Trimming took off 4 bases at V and 10 bases at J, with 9 bases between the two ends. The germline V gene has CDR1 SGHRS and CDR2 YFSETQ. The CDR3 runs 11 residues. DNA for the CDR3: TGCGCCAGCAGCATCGAGGAGGAGCAGTTCTTC. Translated: CASSIEEEQFF.

Turning to this clone: At one boundary the junction diverges from the germline segment, which might be a read error. The chain is built from TRBV7-9 and TRBJ1-5; D is possibly TRBD1 (6 bases). CDR1 and CDR2 from the germline V gene are SEHNR and FQNEAQ (reference sequence). This CDR3 is 13 amino acids long. The DNA of the CDR3 is TGTTCCAGCAACACAGGGATGGGTCAGCCCCAGCATTTT. The encoded protein is CSSNTGMGQPQHF.

In this sample, this clone turned up once. The genes are TRBV4-3 and TRBJ2-3; TRBD2 might be the D (7 bases). The germline CDR1 and CDR2 sequences are LGHNA and YSLEER. V shed 3 bases and J shed 4 bases, with 14 bases lying between them. The CDR3 loop spans 15 amino acids. As DNA, the CDR3 is TGCGCCAGCAGCCAGAATCCGGGGGGCCCAGATACGCAGTATTTT. This encodes CASSQNPGGPDTQYF.

The rearrangement uses TRBV2 and TRBJ2-7; D is possibly TRBD1 (6 bases). V lost 5 bases to trimming and J lost 0 bases, with 8 bases between them. There are 13 residues in the CDR3. From germline, CDR1 is SNHLY and CDR2 FYNNEI. CDR3 region: CASSRTVSYEQYF. The CDR3 nucleotides are TGTGCCAGCAGTCGGACAGTCTCCTACGAGCAGTACTTC.